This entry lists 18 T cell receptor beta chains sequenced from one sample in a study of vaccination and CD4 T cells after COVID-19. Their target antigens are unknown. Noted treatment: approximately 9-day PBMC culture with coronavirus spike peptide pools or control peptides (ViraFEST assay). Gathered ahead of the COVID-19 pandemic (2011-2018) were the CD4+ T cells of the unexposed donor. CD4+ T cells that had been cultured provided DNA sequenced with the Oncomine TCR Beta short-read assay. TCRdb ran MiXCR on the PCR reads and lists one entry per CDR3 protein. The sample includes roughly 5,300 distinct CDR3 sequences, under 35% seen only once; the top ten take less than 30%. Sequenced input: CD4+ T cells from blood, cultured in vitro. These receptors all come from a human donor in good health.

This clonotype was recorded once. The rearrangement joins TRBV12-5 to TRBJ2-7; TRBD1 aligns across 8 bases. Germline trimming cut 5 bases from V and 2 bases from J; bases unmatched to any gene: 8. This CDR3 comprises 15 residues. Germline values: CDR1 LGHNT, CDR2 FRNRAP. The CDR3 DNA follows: TGTGCTAGTGGTCCCCCGACAGGGGCTGCCTACGAGCAGTACTTC. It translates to CASGPPTGAAYEQYF.

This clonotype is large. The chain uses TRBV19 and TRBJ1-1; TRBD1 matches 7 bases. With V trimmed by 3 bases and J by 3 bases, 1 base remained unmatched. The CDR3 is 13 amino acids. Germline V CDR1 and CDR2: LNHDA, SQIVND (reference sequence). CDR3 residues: CASSITGDTEAFF. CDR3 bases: TGTGCCAGTAGTATCACAGGGGACACTGAAGCTTTCTTT.

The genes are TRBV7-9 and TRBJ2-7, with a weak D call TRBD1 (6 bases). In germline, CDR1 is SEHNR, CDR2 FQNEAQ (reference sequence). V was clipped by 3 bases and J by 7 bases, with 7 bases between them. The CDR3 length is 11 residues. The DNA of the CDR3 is TGTGCCAGCAGCTTCAGGGGAGAGCAGTACTTC. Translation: CASSFRGEQYF.

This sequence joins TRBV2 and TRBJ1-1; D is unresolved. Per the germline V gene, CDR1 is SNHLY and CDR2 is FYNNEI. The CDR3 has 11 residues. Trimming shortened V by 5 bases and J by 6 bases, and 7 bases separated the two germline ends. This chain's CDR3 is CASSIGPEAFF. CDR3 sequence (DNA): TGTGCCAGCAGTATAGGACCTGAAGCTTTCTTT.

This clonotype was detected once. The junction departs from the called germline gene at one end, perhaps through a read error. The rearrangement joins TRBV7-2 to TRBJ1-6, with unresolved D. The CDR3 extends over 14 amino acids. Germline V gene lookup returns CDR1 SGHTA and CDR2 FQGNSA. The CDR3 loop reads CAGSSLSNNSPLHF. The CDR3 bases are TGTGCCGGCAGCTCTCTCTCCAATAATTCACCCCTCCACTTT.

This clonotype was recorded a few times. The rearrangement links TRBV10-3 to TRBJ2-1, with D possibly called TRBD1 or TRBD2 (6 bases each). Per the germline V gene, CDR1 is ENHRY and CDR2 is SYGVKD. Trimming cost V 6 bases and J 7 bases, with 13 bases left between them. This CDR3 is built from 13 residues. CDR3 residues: CAIRGGPENEQFF. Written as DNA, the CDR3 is TGTGCCATCAGAGGGGGGCCAGAGAATGAGCAGTTCTTC.

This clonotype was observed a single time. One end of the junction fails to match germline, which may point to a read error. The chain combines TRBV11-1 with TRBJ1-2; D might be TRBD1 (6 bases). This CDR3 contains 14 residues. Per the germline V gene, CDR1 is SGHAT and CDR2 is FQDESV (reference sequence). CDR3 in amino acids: CAGSSSTGNYGYTF. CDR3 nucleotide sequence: TGTGCCGGCAGCTCGAGTACAGGGAACTATGGCTACACCTTC.

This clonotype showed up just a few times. In DNA, the CDR3 is TGCAGTGCTAGAATGGCGGGGTCGGAGACCCAGTACTTC. Its translation: CSARMAGSETQYF. V is TRBV20-1 and J is TRBJ2-5; D is possibly TRBD2 (6 bases). The CDR3 loop spans 13 amino acids. V was shortened by 2 bases and J by 5 bases, with 12 bases between the two germline ends. Per germline, CDR1 DFQATT and CDR2 SNEGSKA (reference sequence).

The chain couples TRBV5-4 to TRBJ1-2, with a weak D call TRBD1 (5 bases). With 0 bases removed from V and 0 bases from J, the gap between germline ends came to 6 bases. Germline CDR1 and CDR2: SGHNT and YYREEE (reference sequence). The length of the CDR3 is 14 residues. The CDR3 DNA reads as TGTGCCAGCAGCTTGGGAGGGGCTAACTATGGCTACACCTTC. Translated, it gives CASSLGGANYGYTF.

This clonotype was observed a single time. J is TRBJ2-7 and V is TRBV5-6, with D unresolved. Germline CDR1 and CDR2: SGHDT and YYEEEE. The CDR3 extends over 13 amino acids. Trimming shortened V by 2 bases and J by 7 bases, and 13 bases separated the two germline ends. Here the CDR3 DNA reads TGTGCCAGCAGCTTTGGGGTCTCTAGGGAGCAGTACTTC. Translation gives CASSFGVSREQYF.

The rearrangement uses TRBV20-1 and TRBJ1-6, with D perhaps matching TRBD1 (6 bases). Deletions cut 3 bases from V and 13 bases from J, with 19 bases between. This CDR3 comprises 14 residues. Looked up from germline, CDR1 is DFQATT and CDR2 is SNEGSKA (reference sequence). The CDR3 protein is CSASLGSPRGPLHF. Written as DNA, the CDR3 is TGCAGTGCTAGCCTTGGGTCGCCGAGGGGGCCCCTCCACTTT.

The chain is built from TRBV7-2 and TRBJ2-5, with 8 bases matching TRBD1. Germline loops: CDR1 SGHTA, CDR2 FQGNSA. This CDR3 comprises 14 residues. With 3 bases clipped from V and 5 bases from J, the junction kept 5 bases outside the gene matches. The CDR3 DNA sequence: TGTGCCAGCAGCTTTGACAGGGGTAGGGAGACCCAGTACTTC. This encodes CASSFDRGRETQYF. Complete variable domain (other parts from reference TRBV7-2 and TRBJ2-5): GAGVSQSPSNKVTEKGKDVELRCDPISGHTALYWYRQSLGQGLEFLIYFQGNSAPDKSGLPSDRFSAERTGGSVSTLTIQRTQQEDSAVYLCASSFDRGRETQYFGPGTRLLVL.

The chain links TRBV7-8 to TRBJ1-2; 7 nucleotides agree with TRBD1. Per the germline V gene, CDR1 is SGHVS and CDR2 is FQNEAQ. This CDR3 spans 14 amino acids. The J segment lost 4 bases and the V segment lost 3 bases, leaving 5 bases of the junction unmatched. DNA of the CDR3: TGTGCCAGCAGCTTCCCCGGGACAGCCTATGGCTACACCTTC. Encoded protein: CASSFPGTAYGYTF. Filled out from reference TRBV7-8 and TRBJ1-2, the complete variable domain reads GAGVSQSPRYKVAKRGQDVALRCDPISGHVSLFWYQQALGQGPEFLTYFQNEAQLDKSGLPSDRFFAERPEGSVSTLKIQRTQQEDSAVYLCASSFPGTAYGYTFGSGTRLTVV.

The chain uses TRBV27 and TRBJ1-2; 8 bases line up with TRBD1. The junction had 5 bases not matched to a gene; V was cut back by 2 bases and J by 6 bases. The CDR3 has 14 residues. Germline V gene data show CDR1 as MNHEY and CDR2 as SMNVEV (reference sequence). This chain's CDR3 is CASSLRYRGDGYTF. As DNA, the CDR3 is TGTGCCAGCAGTTTACGGTACAGGGGGGATGGCTACACCTTC.

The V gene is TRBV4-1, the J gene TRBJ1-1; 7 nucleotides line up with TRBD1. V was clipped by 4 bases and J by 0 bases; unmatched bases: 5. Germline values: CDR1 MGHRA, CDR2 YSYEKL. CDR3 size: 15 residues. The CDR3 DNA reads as TGCGCCAGCAGCCTTGACAGGGTAGTGAACACTGAAGCTTTCTTT. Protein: CASSLDRVVNTEAFF.

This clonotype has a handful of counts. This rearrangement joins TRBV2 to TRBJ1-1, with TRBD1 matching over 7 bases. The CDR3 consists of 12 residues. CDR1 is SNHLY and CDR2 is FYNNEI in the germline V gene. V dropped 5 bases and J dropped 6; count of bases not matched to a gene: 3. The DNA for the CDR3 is TGTGCCAGCAGTATTGACAGGGCTGAAGCTTTCTTT. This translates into CASSIDRAEAFF.

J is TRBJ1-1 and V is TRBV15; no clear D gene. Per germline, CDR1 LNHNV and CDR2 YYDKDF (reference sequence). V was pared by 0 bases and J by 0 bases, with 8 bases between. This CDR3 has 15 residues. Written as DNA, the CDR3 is TGTGCCACCAGCAGAGAAAAGGGCCTGAACACTGAAGCTTTCTTT. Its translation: CATSREKGLNTEAFF.

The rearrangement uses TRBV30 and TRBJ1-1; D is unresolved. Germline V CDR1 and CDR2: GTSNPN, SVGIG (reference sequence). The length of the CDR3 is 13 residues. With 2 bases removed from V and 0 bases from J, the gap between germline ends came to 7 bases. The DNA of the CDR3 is TGTGCCTGGAGTCCAAGACTGAACACTGAAGCTTTCTTT. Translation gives CAWSPRLNTEAFF.